This T cell receptor beta chain was observed in a study of technical replicates of blood from several donors. There are 14 residues in the CDR3. Germline trimming cut 4 bases from V and 5 bases from J; bases unmatched to any gene: 5. Germline CDR1 reads SGHRS; CDR2 reads YFSETQ. The protocol was immunoSEQ multiplex PCR, while the TCRdb copy is restricted to in-frame clones and leaves out a portion. The table lists some 74,000 clones, roughly 92% of them singletons, with roughly 0.36% in the top ten. The genes are TRBV5-1 and TRBJ2-3; 9 positions match TRBD1. The sequenced sample was T cells isolated from PBMCs. The TCR comes from a human donor in good health. CDR3 in amino acids: CASSPGTGKDTQYF. The CDR3 coding sequence is TGCGCCAGCAGCCCCGGGACAGGGAAAGATACGCAGTATTTT.